The text below deals with one TCR beta chain. The data derive from a study of blood T cell repertoires in COVID-19. Trimming cost V 6 bases and J 6 bases, with 6 bases left between them. Looked up from germline, CDR1 is MNHEY and CDR2 is SMNVEV (reference sequence). This CDR3 comprises 11 residues. TCRdb keeps only in-frame clones here, not all; method: immunoSEQ multiplex PCR. The sample lists around 700,000 clones; 85% to 90% were seen once. Sequencing was done on a sample of peripheral blood. The TCR was taken from a woman under 30 with acute or convalescent COVID-19. The chain employs TRBV27 and TRBJ2-4; unclear D gene. The CDR3 reads CASSGGNIQYF. CDR3 DNA: TGTGCCAGCAGCGGCGGAAACATTCAGTACTTC.